Each of the 2 T cell receptor beta chains below was sequenced from the same sample in a study of beta chain features in type 1 diabetes. Overall study results and limits: Among all four CD4+ subsets, Type 1 diabetes patients had TCRB CDR3s that were moderately but significantly shorter.

No cognate antigen is known for these TCRs. Reverse transcription of all isolated RNA meant that expressed TCRB transcripts were sequenced. Assay used: immunoSEQ multiplex PCR; TCRdb lists only in-frame clones, some missing. The table lists over 600,000 clones, roughly 12% of them singletons. The source material was naive CD4+ T cells from blood. The receptor source for this set is a man aged 25-45 years with type 1 diabetes.

This CDR3 is CATGQQESGGYTF. Written as DNA, the CDR3 is TGTGCCACCGGGCAACAGGAATCGGGTGGCTACACCTTC. V and J are TRBV19 and TRBJ1-2; weak D call: TRBD1 (5 bases). The CDR3 is made up of 13 amino acids. Between the trimmed V and J ends, which lost 10 bases and 7 bases, there was a span of 19 bases. CDR1 is LNHDA and CDR2 is SQIVND in the germline V gene (reference sequence).

There are a few counts of this clone. CDR3 bases: TGTGCCAGCAGTTTATTCTCTGGCAGGGGCTCCTACGAGCAGTACTTC. Its protein product is CASSLFSGRGSYEQYF. The chain joins TRBV28 to TRBJ2-7; D might be TRBD1 (6 bases). The germline V gene encodes CDR1 MDHEN and CDR2 SYDVKM. CDR3 size: 16 residues. V lost 1 base to trimming and J lost 0 bases, with 13 bases between them.